The present entry profiles one T cell receptor beta chain with its context. Its antigen is still unknown. The source of the sample is a study of T cells in Graves' hyperthyroidism and ophthalmopathy. Overall study: Peripheral blood draws took place at initial diagnosis, ahead of any treatment.

Authors of the study amplified TCR beta CDR3 regions from RNA transcripts. The TCR CDR3 first-round RT-PCR relied on the HTBI primer set. TCRdb redid the calling of the multiplex PCR reads with MiXCR, one entry per CDR3 protein. This sample yields 490,000 or so distinct CDR3 sequences, of which less than 25% are seen a single time; around 47% belongs to the top ten. CDR3 length equals 16 residues. Germline loops: CDR1 LNHNV, CDR2 YYDKDF (reference sequence). The trim removed 2 bases at V and 5 bases at J, leaving 5 bases unmatched. The study included ophthalmopathy patients with Clinical Activity Score at least 3, NOSPECS grade at least 4 and duration under 3 months. The study, taken as a whole, reports: The model foresaw ophthalmopathy a median roughly 6 months prior to onset. Ophthalmopathy and stable hyperthyroidism were separated by a 13 V-J model.

Sequencing was carried out using blood. The sequence came from a woman aged 65 to 85 with Graves' ophthalmopathy. The chain carries TRBV15 and TRBJ1-4; 10 bases fit TRBD1. This CDR3 reads CATSRLPGQGNEKLFF. The CDR3 DNA follows: TGTGCCACCAGCAGACTACCGGGACAGGGGAATGAAAAACTGTTTTTT.